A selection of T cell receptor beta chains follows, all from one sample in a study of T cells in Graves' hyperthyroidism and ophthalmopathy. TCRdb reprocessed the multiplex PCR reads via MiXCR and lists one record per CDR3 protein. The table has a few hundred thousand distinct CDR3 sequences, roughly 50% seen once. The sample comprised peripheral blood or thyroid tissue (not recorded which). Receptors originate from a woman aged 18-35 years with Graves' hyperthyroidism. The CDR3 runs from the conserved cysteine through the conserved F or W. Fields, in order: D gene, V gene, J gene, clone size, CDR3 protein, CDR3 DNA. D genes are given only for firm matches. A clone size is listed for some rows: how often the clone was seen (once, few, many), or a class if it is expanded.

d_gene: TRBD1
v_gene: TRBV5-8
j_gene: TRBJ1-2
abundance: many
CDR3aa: CASSGDRGNRYTF
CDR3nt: TGTGCCAGCAGCGGGGACAGGGGAAACCGCTACACCTTC

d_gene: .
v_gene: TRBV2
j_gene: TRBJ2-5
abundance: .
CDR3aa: CASSPPPGGIQETQYF
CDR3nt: TGTGCCAGCAGTCCCCCGCCAGGCGGAATACAAGAGACCCAGTACTTC

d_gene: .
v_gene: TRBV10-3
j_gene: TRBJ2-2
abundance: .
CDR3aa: CAISSGTGELFF
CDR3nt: TGTGCCATCAGCAGCGGGACCGGGGAGCTGTTTTTT

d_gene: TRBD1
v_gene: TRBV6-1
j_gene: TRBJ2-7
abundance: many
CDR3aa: CASSRDRGTYEQYF
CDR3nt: TGTGCCAGCAGCCGCGACAGGGGGACCTACGAGCAGTACTTC

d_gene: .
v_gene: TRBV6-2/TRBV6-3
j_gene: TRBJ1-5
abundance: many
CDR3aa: CASQNLQNQPQHF
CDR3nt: TGTGCCAGCCAAAACCTCCAAAATCAGCCCCAGCATTTT

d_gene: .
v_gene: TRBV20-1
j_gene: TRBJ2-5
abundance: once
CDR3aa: CSDPRQQETQYF
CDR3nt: TGCAGTGACCCTAGGCAGCAAGAGACCCAGTACTTC

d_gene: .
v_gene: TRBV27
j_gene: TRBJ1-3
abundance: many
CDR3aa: CASSSPGAGGNTIYF
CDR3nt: TGTGCCAGCAGTTCGCCGGGGGCTGGTGGAAACACCATATATTTT

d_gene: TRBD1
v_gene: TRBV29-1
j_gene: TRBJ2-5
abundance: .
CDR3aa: CSLWRTGGETQYF
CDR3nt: TGCAGTTTATGGAGGACAGGGGGAGAGACCCAGTACTTC

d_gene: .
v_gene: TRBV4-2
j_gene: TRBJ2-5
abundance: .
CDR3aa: CASSLDGGTGSLETQYF
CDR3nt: TGTGCCAGCAGCTTAGATGGGGGAACCGGGAGTCTAGAGACCCAGTACTTC

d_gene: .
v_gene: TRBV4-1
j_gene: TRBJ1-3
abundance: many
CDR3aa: CASGREAGNTIYF
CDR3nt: TGCGCCAGCGGCAGGGAGGCTGGAAACACCATATATTTT

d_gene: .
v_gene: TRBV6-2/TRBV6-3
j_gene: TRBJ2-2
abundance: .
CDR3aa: CASSETGIWELFF
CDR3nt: TGTGCCAGCAGTGAGACTGGAATATGGGAGCTGTTTTTT

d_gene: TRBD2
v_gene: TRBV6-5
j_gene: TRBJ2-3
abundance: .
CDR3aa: CASSHTRLAVSTDTQYF
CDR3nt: TGTGCCAGCAGCCATACGCGACTAGCAGTTTCGACAGATACGCAGTATTTT

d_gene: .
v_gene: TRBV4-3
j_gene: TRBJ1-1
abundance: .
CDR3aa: CASSDSDRFEAFF
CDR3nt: TGCGCCAGCAGCGACAGCGACAGGTTCGAAGCTTTCTTT

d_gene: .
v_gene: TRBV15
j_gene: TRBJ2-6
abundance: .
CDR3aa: CATSSRVDSGANVLTF
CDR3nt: TGTGCCACCAGCAGCAGAGTCGACTCTGGGGCCAACGTCCTGACTTTC

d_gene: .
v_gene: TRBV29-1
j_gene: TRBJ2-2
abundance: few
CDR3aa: CSVNGGGAGTGELFF
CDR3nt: TGCAGCGTTAACGGAGGGGGCGCGGGCACCGGGGAGCTGTTTTTT

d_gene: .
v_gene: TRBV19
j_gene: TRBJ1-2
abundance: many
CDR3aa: CASSKEGRRSNYGYTF
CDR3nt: TGTGCCAGTAGTAAGGAGGGGCGGAGAAGTAACTATGGCTACACCTTC